This TCR beta chain was retrieved from a study of OX40 agonist ivuxolimab in advanced cancers. Study information: With a range of roughly 23 to 90, age averaged approximately 60 years, and 70% to 85% were male. Three dose-escalation patients had partial responses: one with hepatocellular carcinoma and two with cutaneous melanoma.

Samples were taken at baseline and on day 1 of cycles 4 and 7. This table comes from immunoSEQ multiplex PCR, and its TCRdb copy is limited to in-frame clones, with some not included. This table holds 80,000 to 100,000 clones, roughly 91% found once. The source is an adult with an advanced solid tumor such as melanoma, head and neck, liver or kidney cancer. Here the sequenced sample was CD4+ or CD8+ T cells sorted from blood, taken in a trial of the OX40 agonist ivuxolimab.

The CDR3 coding sequence is TGTGCCAGCAGGGGGAGGGCTCCCGGCAACCAAGAGACCCAGTACTTC. This codes for CASRGRAPGNQETQYF. This sequence joins TRBV7-8 and TRBJ2-5; 7 bases agree with TRBD2. This CDR3 has 16 amino acids. Germline CDR1 and CDR2: SGHVS and FQNEAQ. V lost 6 bases, J lost 0 bases, and 10 bases stayed unmatched.